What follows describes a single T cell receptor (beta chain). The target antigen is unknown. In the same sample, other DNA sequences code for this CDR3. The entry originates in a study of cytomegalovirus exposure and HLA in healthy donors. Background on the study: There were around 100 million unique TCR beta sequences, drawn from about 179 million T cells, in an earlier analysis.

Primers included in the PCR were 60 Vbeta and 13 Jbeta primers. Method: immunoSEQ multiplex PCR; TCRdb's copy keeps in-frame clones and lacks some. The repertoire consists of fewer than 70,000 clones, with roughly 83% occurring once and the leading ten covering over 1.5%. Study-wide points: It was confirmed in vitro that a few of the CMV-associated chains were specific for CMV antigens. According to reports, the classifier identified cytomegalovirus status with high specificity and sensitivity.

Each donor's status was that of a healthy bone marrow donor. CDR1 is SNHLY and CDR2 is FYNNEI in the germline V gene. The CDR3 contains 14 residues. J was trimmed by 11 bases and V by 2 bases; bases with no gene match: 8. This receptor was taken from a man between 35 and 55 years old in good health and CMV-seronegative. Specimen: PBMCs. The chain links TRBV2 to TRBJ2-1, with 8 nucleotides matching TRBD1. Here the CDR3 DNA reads TGTGCCAGCAGTGAAAGACAGGGGAGCTGGCAGCAGTTCTTC. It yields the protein CASSERQGSWQQFF. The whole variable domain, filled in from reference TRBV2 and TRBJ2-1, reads EPEVTQTPSHQVTQMGQEVILRCVPISNHLYFYWYRQILGQKVEFLVSFYNNEISEKSEIFDDQFSVERPDGSNFTLKIRSTKLEDSAMYFCASSERQGSWQQFFGPGTRLTVL.